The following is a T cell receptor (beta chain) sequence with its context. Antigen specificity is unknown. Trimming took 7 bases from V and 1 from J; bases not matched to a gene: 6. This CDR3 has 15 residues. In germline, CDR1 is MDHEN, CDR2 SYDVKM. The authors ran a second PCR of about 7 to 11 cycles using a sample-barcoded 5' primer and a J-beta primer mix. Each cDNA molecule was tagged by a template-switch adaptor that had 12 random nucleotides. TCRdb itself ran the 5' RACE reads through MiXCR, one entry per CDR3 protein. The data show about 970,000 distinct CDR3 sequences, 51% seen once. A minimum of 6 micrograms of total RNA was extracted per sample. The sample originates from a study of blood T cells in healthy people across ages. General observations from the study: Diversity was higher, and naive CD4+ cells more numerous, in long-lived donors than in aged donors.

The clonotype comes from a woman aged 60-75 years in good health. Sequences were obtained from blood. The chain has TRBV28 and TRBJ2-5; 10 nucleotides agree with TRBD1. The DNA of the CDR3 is TGTGCCAGCAAAACTTGGGACAGGGGCCAAGAGACCCAGTACTTC. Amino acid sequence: CASKTWDRGQETQYF.